The entry below gives a single T cell receptor beta chain sequence along with its context. TCRdb's copy holds only in-frame clones and misses some; the assay was immunoSEQ multiplex PCR. The sample lists 75,000 to 90,000 clones; 93% were seen once. The data derive from a study of technical replicates of blood from several donors. The CDR3 consists of 17 residues. Trimming stripped 2 bases from V and 7 bases from J, with 22 bases between. CDR1 is WNHNN, CDR2 SYGVQD, per germline (reference sequence). This chain connects TRBV10-1 to TRBJ2-3; D is perhaps TRBD2 (6 bases). The sequence was obtained from a human donor in good health. The sequenced sample consisted of T cells isolated from PBMCs. Written as DNA, the CDR3 is TGCGCCAGCAGTGAGGGGGGTCGGGACTTCGCCTCCTATACGCAGTATTTT. This gives the protein CASSEGGRDFASYTQYF.